This TCR beta chain was observed in a study of shared clonotypes between healthy human individuals. In the naive CD8 group, cells lacked CD45RO and were positively selected for CCR7, so terminally differentiated effector memory CD45RA+ cells were left out. Remarks on this clone: The antigen is unknown.

Germline lookup yields CDR1 KGHSH and CDR2 LQKENI. Trimming at V came to 6 bases and at J to 9 bases, leaving 10 bases not matched to a gene. The CDR3 has 14 amino acids. Study results and limitations: Rarefaction showed that sequencing of sorted subsets was incomplete (despite large depth).

The data were produced by immunoSEQ multiplex PCR, yet TCRdb's version contains in-frame clones alone and is incomplete. The table records about 2.1 million clones, just under 95% of them present only once. The sample consisted of naive CD8+ T cells from PBMCs. J is TRBJ1-5 and V is TRBV18; TRBD1 agrees at 8 bases. This TCR was recovered from a man younger than 35 in good health. Some clones in this sample may be carry-over from other donors' samples. CDR3 protein: CASSSGTGSSPQHF. Written as DNA, the CDR3 is TGTGCCAGCTCCTCCGGGACAGGTTCCTCGCCCCAGCATTTT.